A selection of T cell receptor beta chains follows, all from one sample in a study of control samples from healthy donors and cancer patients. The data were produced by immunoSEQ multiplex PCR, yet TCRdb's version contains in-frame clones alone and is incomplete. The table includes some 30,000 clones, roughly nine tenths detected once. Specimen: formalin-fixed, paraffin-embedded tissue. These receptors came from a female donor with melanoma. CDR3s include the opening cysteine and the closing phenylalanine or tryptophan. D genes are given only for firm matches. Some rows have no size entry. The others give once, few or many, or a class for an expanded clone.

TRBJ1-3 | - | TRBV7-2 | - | CASSLIPQIFSGNTIYF | TGTGCCAGCAGCTTAATCCCCCAGATTTTTTCCGGAAACACCATATATTTT
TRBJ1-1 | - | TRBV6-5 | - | CASSSPSMDTEAFF | TGTGCCAGCAGTTCTCCCTCTATGGACACTGAAGCTTTCTTT
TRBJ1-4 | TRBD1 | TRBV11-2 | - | CASTPRQGAGKLFF | TGTGCCAGCACCCCAAGACAGGGGGCGGGAAAACTGTTTTTT
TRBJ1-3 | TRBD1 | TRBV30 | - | CAWSVLSGRGSSGNTIYF | TGTGCCTGGAGTGTGCTCTCGGGCAGGGGGAGCTCTGGAAACACCATATATTTT
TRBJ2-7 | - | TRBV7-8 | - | CASSREGGRYYEQYF | TGTGCCAGCAGCCGAGAAGGTGGGAGGTACTACGAGCAGTACTTC
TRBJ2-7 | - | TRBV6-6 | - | CASSPFARTVPYEQYF | TGTGCCAGCAGTCCTTTCGCTCGGACAGTCCCCTATGAGCAGTACTTC
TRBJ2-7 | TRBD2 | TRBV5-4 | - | CASSPTSGRALEQYF | TGTGCCAGCAGCCCGACTAGCGGGAGGGCCCTCGAGCAGTACTTC
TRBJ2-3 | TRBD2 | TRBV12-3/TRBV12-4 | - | CASTSSGRTPQYF | TGTGCCAGCACCTCTAGCGGGAGGACCCCGCAGTATTTT
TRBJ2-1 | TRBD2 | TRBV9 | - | CASSASGSYNEQFF | TGTGCCAGCAGCGCTAGCGGATCCTACAATGAGCAGTTCTTC
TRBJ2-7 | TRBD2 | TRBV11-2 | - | CASSPSGSGSSYEQYF | TGTGCCAGCAGCCCCTCGGGGAGCGGGAGCTCCTACGAGCAGTACTTC
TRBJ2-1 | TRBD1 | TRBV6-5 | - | CATRTGGRSYNEQFF | TGTGCCACCAGGACAGGGGGCCGCTCCTACAATGAGCAGTTCTTC
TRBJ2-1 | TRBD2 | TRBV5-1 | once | CASSTGAGVYNNEQFF | TGCGCCAGCAGCACTGGGGCGGGAGTATATAACAATGAGCAGTTCTTC
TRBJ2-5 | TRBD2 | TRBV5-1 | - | CASSGGDQLQETQYF | TGCGCCAGCAGCGGGGGGGACCAACTACAAGAGACCCAGTACTTC
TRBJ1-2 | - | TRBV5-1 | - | CASSLRGVPHGYTF | TGCGCCAGCAGCTTGCGGGGAGTCCCCCATGGCTACACCTTC
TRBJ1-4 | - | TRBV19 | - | CASSMTDSYEKLFF | TGTGCCAGTAGTATGACCGACAGTTATGAAAAACTGTTTTTT
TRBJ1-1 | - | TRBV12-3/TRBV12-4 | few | CASSGRLDTEAFF | TGTGCCAGCAGTGGGAGACTAGATACTGAAGCTTTCTTT
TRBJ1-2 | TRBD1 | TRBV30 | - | CAWSRTGRFYGYTF | TGTGCCTGGAGCCGGACAGGTAGATTCTATGGCTACACCTTC
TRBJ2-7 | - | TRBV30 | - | CAWSVLGLGPYEQYF | TGTGCCTGGAGTGTACTGGGACTGGGACCCTACGAGCAGTACTTC
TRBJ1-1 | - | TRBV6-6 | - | CASTWGAEAFF | TGTGCCAGCACCTGGGGCGCGGAAGCTTTCTTT
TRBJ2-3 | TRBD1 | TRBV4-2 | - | CASSYFEGAADTQYF | TGTGCCAGCAGCTACTTCGAGGGGGCTGCGGATACGCAGTATTTT
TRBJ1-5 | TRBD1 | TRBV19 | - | CASSTGTGGEQPQHF | TGTGCCAGTAGTACTGGGACAGGGGGAGAACAGCCCCAGCATTTT
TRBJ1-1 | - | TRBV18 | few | CASSPIQADEAFF | TGTGCCAGCTCACCAATACAGGCCGATGAAGCTTTCTTT
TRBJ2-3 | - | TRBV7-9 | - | CASTLPGADTQYF | TGTGCCAGCACCCTGCCTGGAGCAGATACGCAGTATTTT
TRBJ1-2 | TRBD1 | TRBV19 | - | CASSIRGQGTYGYTF | TGTGCCAGTAGTATAAGGGGACAGGGAACCTATGGCTACACCTTC
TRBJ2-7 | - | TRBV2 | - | CASSTTRRSYEQYF | TGTGCCAGCAGTACAACTAGGCGCTCCTACGAGCAGTACTTC
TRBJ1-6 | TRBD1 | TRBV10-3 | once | CAISESKGQYNSPLHF | TGTGCCATCAGTGAGTCCAAGGGACAGTATAATTCACCCCTCCACTTT
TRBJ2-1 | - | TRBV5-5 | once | CASSRTPQTNNEQFF | TGTGCCAGCAGCCGCACCCCCCAAACTAACAATGAGCAGTTCTTC
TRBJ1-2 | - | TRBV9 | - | CASTRAPYGYTF | TGTGCCAGCACACGGGCCCCCTATGGCTACACCTTC
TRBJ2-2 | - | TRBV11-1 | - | CASSLPTSAVRELFF | TGTGCCAGCAGCTTACCGACCTCGGCTGTACGGGAGCTGTTTTTT
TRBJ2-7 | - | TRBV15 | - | CATSRGGAGEQYF | TGTGCCACCAGCAGAGGAGGGGCCGGCGAGCAGTACTTC
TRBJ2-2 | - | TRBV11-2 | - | CASSLGRWGLLYTGELFF | TGTGCCAGCAGCTTAGGGAGGTGGGGTTTACTGTACACCGGGGAGCTGTTTTTT
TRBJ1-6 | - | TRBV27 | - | CASSPLVSSYNSPLHF | TGTGCCAGCAGCCCCCTGGTGAGCTCCTATAATTCACCCCTCCACTTT
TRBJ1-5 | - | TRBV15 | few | CATGSSRVNQPQHF | TGTGCCACCGGCTCCTCCAGGGTCAATCAGCCCCAGCATTTT
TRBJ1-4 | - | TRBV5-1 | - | CASSPGGEKLFF | TGCGCCAGCAGCCCCGGTGGGGAAAAACTGTTTTTT
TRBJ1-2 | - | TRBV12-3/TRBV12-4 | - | CASGIEGGGYTF | TGTGCCAGCGGAATCGAGGGCGGTGGCTACACCTTC
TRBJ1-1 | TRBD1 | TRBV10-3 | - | CAISESVQGLNTEAFF | TGTGCCATCAGTGAGTCAGTACAGGGGCTGAACACTGAAGCTTTCTTT
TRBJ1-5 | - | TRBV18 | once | CASSPVGSRQPQHF | TGTGCCAGCTCACCAGTGGGGTCGAGGCAGCCCCAGCATTTT
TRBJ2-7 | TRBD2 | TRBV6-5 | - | CASGTSGPYEQYF | TGTGCCAGTGGGACTAGCGGACCCTACGAGCAGTACTTC
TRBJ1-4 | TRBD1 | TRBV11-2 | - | CASSPGTGRNEKLFF | TGTGCCAGCAGCCCAGGGACAGGGCGGAATGAAAAACTGTTTTTT
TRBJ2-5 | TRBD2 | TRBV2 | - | CASGGRLAGGSQETQYF | TGTGCCAGCGGGGGGCGGCTAGCGGGAGGTAGCCAAGAGACCCAGTACTTC
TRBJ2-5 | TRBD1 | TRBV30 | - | CAWRPPGGRETQYF | TGTGCCTGGAGGCCACCAGGGGGCCGGGAGACCCAGTACTTC
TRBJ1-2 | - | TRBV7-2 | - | CASSPSRVQDGYTF | TGTGCCAGCAGCCCGTCCCGGGTGCAGGATGGCTACACCTTC
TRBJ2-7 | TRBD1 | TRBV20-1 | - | CSAGGTGQNYEQYF | TGCAGTGCTGGTGGGACAGGGCAGAACTACGAGCAGTACTTC
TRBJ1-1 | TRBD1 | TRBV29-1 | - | CSVDRGNTEAFF | TGCAGCGTGGACAGGGGGAACACTGAAGCTTTCTTT
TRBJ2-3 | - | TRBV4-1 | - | CASSQDLGAYASTDTQYF | TGCGCCAGCAGCCAAGATCTGGGGGCTTATGCTAGCACAGATACGCAGTATTTT
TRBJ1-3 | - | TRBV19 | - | CASSNGGDLWKQSF | TGTGCCAGTAGTAATGGAGGGGATCTCTGGAAACAGTCTTTT